This T cell receptor (beta chain) was captured by sequencing in a study of vaccination effects on CD4 cells after COVID-19. Study-wide background: Subjects were given two BNT162b2 or mRNA-1273 vaccine doses.

Viral peptide pools were used in the ViraFEST assay to expand antigen-specific CD4+ T cells, and sequencing came afterward. Cells that had been cultured for 10 days were the source of isolated CD4+ T cells. Having tested negative for nucleocapsid antibodies, the vaccine recipients showed no prior SARS-CoV-2 infection. A density of fewer than 2.5 million PBMC per well was used; these cells were cultured with approximately 9.1 IU/ml IL-2 and about 9.4 ug/ml peptides. Sequencing used immunoSEQ multiplex PCR; TCRdb keeps in-frame clones, though not all of them. Among about 63,000 clones listed, around three quarters were seen once. A word on this clone: The antigen remains undetermined.

Trimming removed 1 base at V and 7 bases at J, with 9 bases between. The CDR3 loop spans 13 amino acids. Germline V gene lookup returns CDR1 KGHDR and CDR2 SFDVKD. The starting material was CD4+ T cells from PBMCs cultured with HCoV-OC43 spike peptides, obtained before COVID-19 vaccination. Subset indicated: HCoV-OC43 spike overlapping peptide pool stimulation. The chain couples TRBV24-1 to TRBJ1-2; D may be TRBD1 (5 bases). This receptor was identified in a human donor who received a COVID-19 vaccine. The CDR3 DNA is TGTGCCACCAGTGATTTTGGAGGGGTTGGCTACACCTTC. It codes for CATSDFGGVGYTF.